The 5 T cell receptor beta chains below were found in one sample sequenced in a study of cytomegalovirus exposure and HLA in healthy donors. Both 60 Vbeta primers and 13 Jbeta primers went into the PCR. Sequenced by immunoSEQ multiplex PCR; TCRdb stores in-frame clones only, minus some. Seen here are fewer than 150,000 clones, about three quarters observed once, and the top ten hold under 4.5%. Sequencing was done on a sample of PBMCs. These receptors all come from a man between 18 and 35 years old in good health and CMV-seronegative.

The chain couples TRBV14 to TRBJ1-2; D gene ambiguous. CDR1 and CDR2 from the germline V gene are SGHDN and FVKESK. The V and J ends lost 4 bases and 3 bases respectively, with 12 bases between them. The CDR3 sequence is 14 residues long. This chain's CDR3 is CASSPRYFDYGYTF. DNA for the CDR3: TGTGCCAGCAGCCCTCGCTATTTCGACTATGGCTACACCTTC.

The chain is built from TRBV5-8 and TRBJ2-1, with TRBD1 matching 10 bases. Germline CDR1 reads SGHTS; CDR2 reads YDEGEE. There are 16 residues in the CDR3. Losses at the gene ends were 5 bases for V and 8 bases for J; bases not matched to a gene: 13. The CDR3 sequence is CASRAGTGALSDEQFF. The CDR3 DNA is TGTGCCAGCAGGGCTGGGACAGGGGCCCTCTCGGATGAGCAGTTCTTC. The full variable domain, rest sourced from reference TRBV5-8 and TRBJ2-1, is EAGVTQSPTHLIKTRGQQATLRCSPISGHTSVYWYQQALGLGLQFLLWYDEGEERNRGNFPPRFSGRQFPNYSSELNVNALELEDSALYLCASRAGTGALSDEQFFGPGTRLTVL.

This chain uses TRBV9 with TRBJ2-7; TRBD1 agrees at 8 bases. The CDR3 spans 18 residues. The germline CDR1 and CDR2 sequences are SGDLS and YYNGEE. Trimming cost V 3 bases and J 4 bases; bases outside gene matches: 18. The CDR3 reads CASSGRLQTTGETYEQYF. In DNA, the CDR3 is TGTGCCAGCAGCGGTAGGCTCCAGACGACAGGGGAGACGTACGAGCAGTACTTC.

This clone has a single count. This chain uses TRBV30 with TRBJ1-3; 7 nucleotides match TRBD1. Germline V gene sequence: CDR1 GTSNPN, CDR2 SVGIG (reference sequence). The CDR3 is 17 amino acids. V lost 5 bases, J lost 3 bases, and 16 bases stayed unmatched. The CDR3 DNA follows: TGTGCCTGGTATCGGAGACAGGGAAGTTATTTTGGAAACACCATATATTTT. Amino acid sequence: CAWYRRQGSYFGNTIYF.

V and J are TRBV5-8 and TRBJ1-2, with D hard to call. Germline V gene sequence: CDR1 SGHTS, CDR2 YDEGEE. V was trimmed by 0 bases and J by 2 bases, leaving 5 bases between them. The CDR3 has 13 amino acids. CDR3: CASSLVRNYGYTF. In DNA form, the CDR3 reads TGTGCCAGCAGCTTGGTCAGGAACTATGGCTACACCTTC.